This T cell receptor beta chain was documented in a study of early stage breast cancer tumors. The overall study: Each sample averaged approximately 9.7-fold read coverage.

The CDR3 is made up of 14 amino acids. This clone has more than one count but fewer than ten. The protocol was immunoSEQ multiplex PCR, while the TCRdb copy is restricted to in-frame clones and leaves out a portion. This table holds roughly 58,000 clones, around nine tenths found once. The sample consisted of blood. The genes are TRBV21-1 and TRBJ2-3; TRBD2 is taken as the D call from the table, unchecked against the DNA. TRBV21-1 is a pseudogene segment. This clonotype originated in a person aged 65-85 years with breast cancer. The CDR3 loop is CASSKRREADTQYF. In DNA form, the CDR3 reads TGTGCCAGCAGCAAACGGCGGGAGGCAGATACGCAGTATTTT.